The 27 T cell receptor beta chains below come from one sample, sequenced in a study of blood T cell repertoires in COVID-19. The table came from immunoSEQ multiplex PCR; TCRdb's copy has only in-frame clones and leaves some out. The profile shows about 400,000 clones, approximately 88% of them singletons. Material for sequencing was PBMCs or T cells enriched from blood (not recorded which). Receptor source: a woman between 40 and 55 years old with acute COVID-19.

The chain is built from TRBV6-1 and TRBJ1-5, with D unresolved. Germline-derived CDR1 and CDR2 are MNHNS and SASEGT. This CDR3 spans 14 amino acids. V was cut by 3 bases and J by 4 bases, with 10 bases left in between. CDR3 nucleotides: TGTGCCAGCAGTGATTGGAGGGCTAATCAGCCCCAGCATTTT. Amino acids: CASSDWRANQPQHF.

V usage is TRBV7-9 and J usage is TRBJ1-1, with D perhaps matching TRBD1 (5 bases). The CDR3 loop spans 19 amino acids. Trimming pared 4 bases from V and 0 bases from J, leaving 24 bases between. Per the germline V gene, CDR1 is SEHNR and CDR2 is FQNEAQ (reference sequence). CDR3 protein: CASSSSRAPFTNMNTEAFF. The CDR3 coding sequence is TGTGCCAGCAGCTCCAGCAGGGCTCCTTTTACTAATATGAACACTGAAGCTTTCTTT.

Details on this clone: Other DNA variants within this sample encode the same CDR3. The chain has TRBV3-1 (or the pseudogene TRBV3-2) and TRBJ1-2; no firm D call. The ends were cut back, 1 base at V and 8 bases at J, with 5 bases in the middle. The CDR3 runs 11 residues. The germline V gene encodes CDR1 LGHDT and CDR2 YNNKEL (reference sequence). The CDR3 region is CASSQGAGYTF. The CDR3 DNA reads TGTGCCAGCAGCCAAGGGGCGGGCTACACCTTC.

The chain employs TRBV5-1 and TRBJ1-1, with 10 bases matching TRBD1. CDR3 length: 15 residues. Germline CDR1 and CDR2: SGHRS and YFSETQ. V shed 1 base and J 4 bases; nucleotides not matched to a gene: 4. The CDR3 loop reads CASSLKGQGSTEAFF. The CDR3 DNA is TGCGCCAGCAGCTTGAAGGGACAGGGGAGCACTGAAGCTTTCTTT.

This clone has only one observation. The chain employs TRBV4-2 and TRBJ2-1; TRBD2 aligns across 9 bases. The CDR3 loop spans 14 amino acids. J gave up 9 bases and V 2 bases, and 5 bases lay outside the gene matches. From germline, CDR1 is LGHNA and CDR2 YNFKEQ. This CDR3 reads CASSQSAGGLEQFF. DNA of the CDR3: TGTGCCAGCAGCCAATCGGCGGGGGGGCTTGAGCAGTTCTTC.

Written as DNA, the CDR3 is TGTGCCAGCAGCTTAGAAGTCACGGGGGGGATCGGAAAACTGTTTTTT. Its translation is CASSLEVTGGIGKLFF. This chain connects TRBV7-9 to TRBJ1-4; TRBD1 is a possible D gene (5 bases). CDR3 size: 16 residues. Germline CDR1 and CDR2: SEHNR and FQNEAQ (reference sequence). The V end lost 1 base, the J end lost 10 bases, and 19 bases lay between the germline ends. Variable domain in full (rest from reference TRBV7-9 and TRBJ1-4): DTGVSQNPRHKITKRGQNVTFRCDPISEHNRLYWYRQTLGQGPEFLTYFQNEAQLEKSRLLSDRFSAERPKGSFSTLEIQRTEQGDSAMYLCASSLEVTGGIGKLFFGSGTQLSVL.

This rearrangement joins TRBV30 to TRBJ2-7; 8 bases are shared with TRBD1. From germline, CDR1 is GTSNPN and CDR2 SVGIG (reference sequence). After removal of 5 bases from V and 6 bases from J, the junction contained 6 bases not matched to a gene. The length of the CDR3 is 12 residues. As DNA, the CDR3 is TGTGCCTGGGGACAGGGATGGGGCGAGCAGTACTTC. It yields the protein CAWGQGWGEQYF. Variable domain in full (rest from reference TRBV30 and TRBJ2-7): SQTIHQWPATLVQPVGSPLSLECTVEGTSNPNLYWYRQAAGRGLQLLFYSVGIGQISSEVPQNLSASRPQDRQFILSSKKLLLSDSGFYLCAWGQGWGEQYFGPGTRLTVT.

The chain links TRBV7-2 to TRBJ2-3, with 8 nucleotides matching TRBD1. The CDR3 runs to 15 residues. Germline lookup yields CDR1 SGHTA and CDR2 FQGNSA. The junction had 7 bases not matched to a gene; V was cut back by 6 bases and J by 2 bases. The CDR3 DNA sequence: TGTGCCAGCAGGTCTCCGGGACAGGTCACAGATACGCAGTATTTT. Residues: CASRSPGQVTDTQYF.

This clone occurred once. The chain carries TRBV7-9 and TRBJ1-4; a possible D gene is TRBD1 (6 bases). The V gene lost 1 base and the J gene lost 4 bases, with 13 bases spanning the gap. The germline gives CDR1 SEHNR, CDR2 FQNEAQ (reference sequence). This CDR3 has 16 amino acids. CDR3 nucleotide sequence: TGTGCCAGCAGCTTAGGCAGGGGATACCTTAATGAAAAACTGTTTTTT. This translates into CASSLGRGYLNEKLFF.

The CDR3 DNA follows: TGTGCCAGCAGTAGGATAGGGGACTCCTACGAGCAGTACTTC. It translates to CASSRIGDSYEQYF. V is TRBV11-2 and J is TRBJ2-7; a possible D gene is TRBD1 (5 bases). The ends were cut back, 6 bases at V and 0 bases at J, with 12 bases in the middle. Germline CDR1 SGHAT, CDR2 FQNNGV. The CDR3 extends over 14 amino acids.

This chain uses TRBV27 with TRBJ1-1; D call uncertain. This CDR3 is built from 13 residues. V lost 6 bases, J lost 2 bases, and 10 bases lay in between. Germline lookup yields CDR1 MNHEY and CDR2 SMNVEV (reference sequence). As DNA, the CDR3 is TGTGCCAGCAGCTTTAAAACAAACACTGAAGCTTTCTTT. It translates to CASSFKTNTEAFF.

This chain connects TRBV19 to TRBJ1-5; 9 nucleotides align to TRBD1. Germline CDR1 reads LNHDA; CDR2 reads SQIVND (reference sequence). The CDR3 covers 14 residues. After removal of 7 bases from V and 3 bases from J, the junction contained 4 bases not matched to a gene. The CDR3 DNA reads TGTGCCAGTACCCGGGACAGGGACAATCAGCCCCAGCATTTT. Its protein product is CASTRDRDNQPQHF.

The rearrangement links TRBV19 to TRBJ1-1, with 7 bases aligning to TRBD1. CDR1 is LNHDA and CDR2 is SQIVND in the germline V gene (reference sequence). This CDR3 has 15 amino acids. V gave up 5 bases and J gave up 4 bases; unmatched junction bases: 10. CDR3 loop: CASSLGGGAVTEAFF. CDR3 bases: TGTGCCAGTAGTCTTGGAGGGGGCGCCGTCACTGAAGCTTTCTTT. Full variable domain (rest looked up from reference TRBV19 and TRBJ1-1): DGGITQSPKYLFRKEGQNVTLSCEQNLNHDAMYWYRQDPGQGLRLIYYSQIVNDFQKGDIAEGYSVSREKKESFPLTVTSAQKNPTAFYLCASSLGGGAVTEAFFGQGTRLTVV.

This clone has just one count. The rearrangement links TRBV24-1 to TRBJ1-2, with 8 bases aligning to TRBD1. CDR1 and CDR2 (germline): KGHDR, SFDVKD. The V segment lost 10 bases and the J segment 11 bases; nucleotides outside the gene matches: 14. This CDR3 comprises 13 residues. CDR3 in amino acids: CATRESGQGRYTF. The DNA for the CDR3 is TGTGCCACTAGAGAAAGCGGACAGGGAAGGTACACCTTC.

This clone was counted a single time. The chain uses TRBV5-1 and TRBJ1-2; D might be TRBD1 (6 bases). Germline CDR1 is SGHRS and CDR2 is YFSETQ. Trimming removed 4 bases at V and 4 bases at J, with 14 bases between. The length of the CDR3 is 14 residues. CDR3 sequence reads: CASSVAGQLYGYTF. The DNA for the CDR3 is TGCGCCAGCAGCGTAGCCGGACAGCTCTATGGCTACACCTTC.

The chain couples TRBV6-5 to TRBJ2-7; possible D gene TRBD2, 6 bases. CDR3 length: 14 residues. Germline V gene lookup returns CDR1 MNHEY and CDR2 SVGAGI. Trimming cost V 6 bases and J 7 bases, with 19 bases left between them. CDR3 bases: TGTGCCAGCAGCCCCGGTACTGCGGGGTGGGAGCAGTACTTC. This translates into CASSPGTAGWEQYF.

V is TRBV20-1 and J is TRBJ2-7, with 8 bases identical to TRBD1. Germline values: CDR1 DFQATT, CDR2 SNEGSKA (reference sequence). J lost 6 bases, V lost 4 bases, and 2 bases had no gene match. CDR3 length: 11 residues. As DNA, the CDR3 is TGCAGTGCTAACAGGGGGGTCGAGCAGTACTTC. The encoded protein is CSANRGVEQYF.

The J gene is TRBJ2-1, the V gene TRBV15; the match to TRBD2 covers 8 bases. V lost 0 bases to trimming and J lost 7 bases; unmatched junction nucleotides: 11. Germline CDR1 is LNHNV and CDR2 is YYDKDF (reference sequence). The length of the CDR3 is 17 residues. This CDR3 is CATSRDKAGGSGNEQFF. CDR3 bases: TGTGCCACCAGCAGAGATAAGGCGGGGGGTTCGGGAAATGAGCAGTTCTTC.

CDR3 in amino acids: CASSLGDRGLTPLHF. As DNA, the CDR3 is TGTGCCAGCAGCTTAGGCGACAGGGGTTTGACACCCCTCCACTTT. This chain connects TRBV7-9 to TRBJ1-6, with 8 bases fitting TRBD1. Germline loops: CDR1 SEHNR, CDR2 FQNEAQ (reference sequence). This CDR3 spans 15 amino acids. Germline trimming cut 1 base from V and 11 bases from J; bases unmatched to any gene: 7.

V usage is TRBV7-9 and J usage is TRBJ1-2; D is uncertain. Germline CDR1 SEHNR, CDR2 FQNEAQ (reference sequence). Trimming stripped 1 base from V and 6 bases from J, with 12 bases between. The CDR3 is made up of 14 amino acids. The CDR3 DNA reads TGTGCCAGCAGCTTAGACAGACGTGGAAATGGCTACACCTTC. This translates into CASSLDRRGNGYTF.

The V gene is TRBV5-1, the J gene TRBJ1-1, with D unclear. Germline-derived CDR1 and CDR2 are SGHRS and YFSETQ. This CDR3 has 15 residues. V was shortened by 7 bases and J by 0 bases, with 16 bases between the two germline ends. The CDR3 sequence is CASATDGELNTEAFF. CDR3 sequence (DNA): TGCGCCAGCGCGACGGACGGGGAACTGAACACTGAAGCTTTCTTT.

This clone was seen a single time. V is TRBV5-4 and J is TRBJ2-2, with 11 bases aligning to TRBD2. Germline V CDR1 and CDR2: SGHNT, YYREEE (reference sequence). With 1 base clipped from V and 3 bases from J, the junction kept 5 bases outside the gene matches. This CDR3 is built from 17 residues. DNA of the CDR3: TGTGCCAGCAGCTTGACTAGCGGGGGACGCCACACCGGGGAGCTGTTTTTT. Residues: CASSLTSGGRHTGELFF.

The chain combines TRBV7-6 with TRBJ1-1; tentative D call: TRBD1 (5 bases). The CDR3 is made up of 15 amino acids. Between the trimmed V and J ends, which lost 0 bases and 1 base, there was a span of 9 bases. CDR1 and CDR2 (germline): SGHVS, FNYEAQ. The CDR3 protein is CASSLAPTGNTEAFF. DNA of the CDR3: TGTGCCAGCAGCTTAGCCCCCACAGGGAACACTGAAGCTTTCTTT.

This clone was counted only a few times. V gene TRBV5-1 combines with J gene TRBJ2-3; unclear D gene. The germline CDR1 and CDR2 sequences are SGHRS and YFSETQ. This CDR3 region has 13 residues. The V end was cut by 9 bases, the J end by 1 base, with 12 bases between. The CDR3 sequence: CATAVLRTDTQYF. DNA of the CDR3: TGCGCCACCGCAGTATTACGCACAGATACGCAGTATTTT.

V is TRBV3-1 (or the pseudogene TRBV3-2) and J is TRBJ1-3, with 7 bases fitting TRBD1. In germline, CDR1 is LGHDT, CDR2 YNNKEL (reference sequence). V gave up 0 bases and J gave up 0 bases; unmatched junction bases: 17. There are 21 residues in the CDR3. This CDR3 is CASSQDQDVGTVFNSGNTIYF. In nucleotides, the CDR3 is TGTGCCAGCAGCCAAGATCAGGATGTAGGGACAGTTTTTAACTCTGGAAACACCATATATTTT.

This clone was observed once. This chain connects TRBV10-1 to TRBJ2-4, with 7 bases lining up with TRBD2. Losses at the gene ends were 3 bases for V and 8 bases for J; bases not matched to a gene: 7. The CDR3 contains 14 residues. Germline V gene sequence: CDR1 WNHNN, CDR2 SYGVQD (reference sequence). CDR3 sequence: CASSEQPGGDIQYF. The CDR3 nucleotides are TGCGCCAGCAGTGAACAACCGGGAGGCGACATTCAGTACTTC.

This chain connects TRBV29-1 to TRBJ1-1; D is undetermined. The CDR3 loop spans 15 amino acids. Germline CDR1 is SQVTM and CDR2 is ANQGSEA. Trimming shortened V by 3 bases and J by 2 bases, and 16 bases separated the two germline ends. The CDR3 loop is CSVDGAGDRNTEAFF. CDR3 bases: TGCAGCGTTGATGGTGCCGGGGATCGTAACACTGAAGCTTTCTTT. The full variable domain, completed using reference TRBV29-1 and TRBJ1-1, is SAVISQKPSRDICQRGTSLTIQCQVDSQVTMMFWYRQQPGQSLTLIATANQGSEATYESGFVIDKFPISRPNLTFSTLTVSNMSPEDSSIYLCSVDGAGDRNTEAFFGQGTRLTVV.